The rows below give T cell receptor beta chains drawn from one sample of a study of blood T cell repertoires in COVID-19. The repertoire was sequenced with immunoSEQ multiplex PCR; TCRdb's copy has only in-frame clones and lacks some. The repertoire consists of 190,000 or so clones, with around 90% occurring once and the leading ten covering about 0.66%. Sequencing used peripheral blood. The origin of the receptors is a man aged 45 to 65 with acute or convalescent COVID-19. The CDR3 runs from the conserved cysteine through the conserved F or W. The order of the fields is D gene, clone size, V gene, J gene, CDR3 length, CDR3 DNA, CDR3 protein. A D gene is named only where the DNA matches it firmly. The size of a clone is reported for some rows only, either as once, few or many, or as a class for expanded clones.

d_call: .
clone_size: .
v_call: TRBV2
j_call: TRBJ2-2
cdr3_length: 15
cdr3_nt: TGTGCCAGCAGTGCGGGAAGAGCGACCGCCGGGGAGCTGTTTTTT
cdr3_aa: CASSAGRATAGELFF

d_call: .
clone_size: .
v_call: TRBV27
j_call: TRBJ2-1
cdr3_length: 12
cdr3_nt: TGTGCCAGCAGTTTATCCAGGCTTGAGCAGTTCTTC
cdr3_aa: CASSLSRLEQFF

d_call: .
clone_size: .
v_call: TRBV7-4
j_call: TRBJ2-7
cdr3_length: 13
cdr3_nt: TGTGCCAGCAGCCGCTCCGGGAACTACGAGCAGTACTTC
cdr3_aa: CASSRSGNYEQYF

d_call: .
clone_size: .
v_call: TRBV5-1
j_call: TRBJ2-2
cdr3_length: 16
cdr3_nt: TGCGCCAGCAGCTACCCACAGGGACCGCAACACGGGGAGCTGTTTTTT
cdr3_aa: CASSYPQGPQHGELFF

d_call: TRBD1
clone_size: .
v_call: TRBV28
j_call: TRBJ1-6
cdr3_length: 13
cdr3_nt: TGTGCCAGCACGACAGGGGCGGGTTCACCCCTCCACTTT
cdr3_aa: CASTTGAGSPLHF

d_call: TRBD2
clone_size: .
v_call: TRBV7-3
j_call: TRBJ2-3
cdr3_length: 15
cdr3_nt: TGTGCCAGCAGCCCCTCGGGGGGGAGGCCAGATACGCAGTATTTT
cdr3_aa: CASSPSGGRPDTQYF

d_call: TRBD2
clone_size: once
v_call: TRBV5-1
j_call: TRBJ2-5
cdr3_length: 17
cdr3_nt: TGCGCCAGCAGCTCCGTCGGACTAGCGGGAGGTGGAGAGACCCAGTACTTC
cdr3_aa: CASSSVGLAGGGETQYF

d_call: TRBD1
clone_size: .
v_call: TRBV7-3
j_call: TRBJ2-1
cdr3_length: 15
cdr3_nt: TGTGCCAGCAGCTCCCGACAGGGGGCTGTCAATGAGCAGTTCTTC
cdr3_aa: CASSSRQGAVNEQFF

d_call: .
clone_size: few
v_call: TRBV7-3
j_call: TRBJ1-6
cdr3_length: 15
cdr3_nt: TGTGCCAGCAGCCGCACGACAGGAGGAAATTCACCCCTCCACTTT
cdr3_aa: CASSRTTGGNSPLHF

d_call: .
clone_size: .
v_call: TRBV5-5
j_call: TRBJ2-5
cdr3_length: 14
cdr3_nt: TGTGCCAGCCGAAGGGGCAGGAACCAAGAGACCCAGTACTTC
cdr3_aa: CASRRGRNQETQYF

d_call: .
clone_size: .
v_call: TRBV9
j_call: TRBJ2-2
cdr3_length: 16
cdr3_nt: TGTGCCAGCAGCTCCAGAACGTTCGCGAACACCGGGGAGCTGTTTTTT
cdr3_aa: CASSSRTFANTGELFF

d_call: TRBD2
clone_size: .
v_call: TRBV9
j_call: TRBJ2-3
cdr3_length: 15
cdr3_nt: TGTGCCAGCAGACCAGGGACTAGTCAGACAGATACGCAGTATTTT
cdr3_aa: CASRPGTSQTDTQYF

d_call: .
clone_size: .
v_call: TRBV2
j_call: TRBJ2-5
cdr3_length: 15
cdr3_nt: TGTGCCAGCAGTAACACAGGGGGGGTCGGAGAGACCCAGTACTTC
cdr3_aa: CASSNTGGVGETQYF

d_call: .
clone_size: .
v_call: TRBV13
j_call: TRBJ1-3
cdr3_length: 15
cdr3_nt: TGTGCCAGCACAAAGGACAGAATCTCTGGAAACACCATATATTTT
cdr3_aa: CASTKDRISGNTIYF

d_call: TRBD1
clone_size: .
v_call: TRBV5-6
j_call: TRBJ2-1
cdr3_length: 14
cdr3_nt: TGTGCCAGCAGCTGGGGGACAGTTTACAATGAGCAGTTCTTC
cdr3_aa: CASSWGTVYNEQFF

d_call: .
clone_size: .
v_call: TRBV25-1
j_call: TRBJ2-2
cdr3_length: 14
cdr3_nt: TGTGCCAGCAAGGATAGCATATGGCCCGGGGAGCTGTTTTTT
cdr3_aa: CASKDSIWPGELFF